This T cell receptor (beta chain) came from a study of blood T cells in healthy people across ages. Germline V gene lookup returns CDR1 MDHEN and CDR2 SYDVKM. The CDR3 has 17 amino acids. V was pared by 7 bases and J by 1 base, with 13 bases of the junction left unmatched. This clonotype was detected only a few times. Through a sample-barcoded 5' primer and a J-beta primer mix, a second PCR was run for roughly 6 to 11 cycles. One entry per CDR3 protein, called by TCRdb with MiXCR from the 5' RACE reads. Of over a million distinct CDR3 sequences detected, 20% to 25% appear once; the ten largest clones hold approximately 0.79%. These same records also appear under a second study, on T cells of mothers and their children.

The sequence was collected from a girl aged 2-10 years in good health. This chain joins TRBV28 and TRBJ1-1; TRBD1 agrees at 9 bases. Sequencing was carried out using blood. The CDR3 sequence: CASTPRDRAEKNTEAFF. The CDR3 DNA is TGTGCCAGCACTCCCCGGGACAGGGCGGAAAAGAACACTGAAGCTTTCTTT.